This TCR beta chain was found in a study of CD8 T cells in ankylosing spondylitis. Whole-study results and caveats: Disease-linked clones had a CD8+ phenotype and relatively low frequency in peripheral blood. Clones linked to disease were reported to show significant enrichment in matched ankylosing spondylitis synovial fluid. Within ankylosing spondylitis blood, a TCR beta motif made up of eight highly homologous variants appeared to be characteristic.

Quantitative 5'-RACE with molecular barcodes generated TCR beta libraries. TCRdb re-analysed the 5' RACE reads in MiXCR, keeping a single row per CDR3 protein. Of about 220,000 distinct CDR3 sequences in the sample, roughly 24% were seen once. This clonotype was seen a handful of times. The antigen remains unidentified. A far larger clone is just one base off, so this is likely a read error. Looked up from germline, CDR1 is MNHNS and CDR2 is SASEGT. Germline trimming cut 5 bases from V and 3 bases from J; bases unmatched to any gene: 2. The CDR3 contains 13 residues. This sequence originates from a male donor with ankylosing spondylitis or in good health (not recorded which). The specimen was blood, either unsorted or a sorted T cell fraction (not recorded which). The chain joins TRBV6-1 to TRBJ2-7; 9 nucleotides agree with TRBD1. The CDR3 reads CASSRDRDYEQYF. Here the CDR3 DNA reads TGTGCCAGCAGTCGGGACAGGGACTACGAGCAGTACTTC.